Below, 18 T cell receptor beta chains from the same sample are listed, as sequenced in a study of T cell repertoires in cytomegalovirus infection. TCRdb ran MiXCR on the reads and lists one entry per CDR3 protein. Of about 700,000 distinct CDR3 sequences in the sample, 30% to 35% were seen once. No antigens are known for them. The source material was cultured PBMCs, sampled from culture after CMV antigen stimulation. Every receptor here comes from a human donor in good health (CMV status not recorded). Some clones in this sample may be carry-over from other donors' samples.

This chain links TRBV6-6 with TRBJ2-3; D remains ambiguous. Germline V gene data show CDR1 as MNHNY and CDR2 as SVGAGI (reference sequence). The CDR3 has 14 residues. V lost 0 bases, J lost 2 bases, and 6 bases lay in between. CDR3 in DNA: TGTGCCAGCAGTTACTCCGACCACACAGATACGCAGTATTTT. Amino acids: CASSYSDHTDTQYF.

Only a few counts were recorded for this clonotype. The chain employs TRBV12-5 and TRBJ1-1; 9 bases agree with TRBD1. Trimming took 6 bases from V and 4 from J; bases not matched to a gene: 12. CDR1 and CDR2 (germline): LGHNT, FRNRAP. The CDR3 consists of 16 residues. In nucleotides, the CDR3 is TGTGCTAGTGGCCCCCGGACAGGGGATAGGGTCACTGAAGCTTTCTTT. Its protein is CASGPRTGDRVTEAFF.

This chain uses TRBV24-1 with TRBJ2-1; a weak D match, TRBD1 (6 bases). V dropped 2 bases and J dropped 1 base, with 26 bases sitting between them. CDR1 and CDR2 (germline): KGHDR, SFDVKD. This CDR3 is built from 21 residues. CDR3 amino acids: CATSDYGGHSGGARSYNEQFF. The CDR3 region has the DNA TGTGCCACCAGTGATTATGGGGGCCACTCTGGGGGCGCGAGGTCCTACAATGAGCAGTTCTTC.

This clonotype was detected a few times. The chain is built from TRBV4-2 and TRBJ1-3; D is possibly TRBD1 (5 bases). The germline V gene has CDR1 LGHNA and CDR2 YNFKEQ. This CDR3 contains 16 residues. Trimming removed 2 bases at V and 4 bases at J, with 15 bases between. The CDR3 DNA sequence: TGTGCCAGCAGCCAATTGACCGGGACCGTGGGAAACACCATATATTTT. Its translation: CASSQLTGTVGNTIYF.

The CDR3 loop reads CASSPIPRTAQETQYF. CDR3 nucleotide sequence: TGTGCCAGCAGCCCGATTCCTCGGACTGCCCAAGAGACCCAGTACTTC. V gene TRBV11-2 combines with J gene TRBJ2-5, with D maybe TRBD2 (5 bases). There are 16 residues in the CDR3. V gave up 5 bases and J gave up 1 base, with 17 bases separating them. The germline V gene has CDR1 SGHAT and CDR2 FQNNGV.

This clonotype was observed a few times. V and J are TRBV19 and TRBJ2-7; D is unclear. The CDR3 is 11 amino acids. The germline V gene has CDR1 LNHDA and CDR2 SQIVND (reference sequence). The V end lost 3 bases, the J end lost 5 bases, and 5 bases lay between the germline ends. Here the CDR3 reads CASSMGNEQYF. The CDR3 bases are TGTGCCAGTAGTATGGGGAACGAGCAGTACTTC.

This clonotype was found many times. V is TRBV7-2 and J is TRBJ2-3; D is possibly TRBD1 or TRBD2 (6 bases each). V was pared by 1 base and J by 1 base, with 12 bases between. The germline gives CDR1 SGHTA, CDR2 FQGNSA. CDR3 length: 16 residues. CDR3: CASSLGGGLGTDTQYF. CDR3 sequence (DNA): TGTGCCAGCAGCTTAGGTGGGGGGCTGGGCACAGATACGCAGTATTTT. The complete variable domain, with remaining parts taken from reference TRBV7-2 and TRBJ2-3, reads GAGVSQSPSNKVTEKGKDVELRCDPISGHTALYWYRQSLGQGLEFLIYFQGNSAPDKSGLPSDRFSAERTGGSVSTLTIQRTQQEDSAVYLCASSLGGGLGTDTQYFGPGTRLTVL.

The chain uses TRBV6-1 and TRBJ2-5; maybe TRBD2 (7 bases). The germline V gene encodes CDR1 MNHNS and CDR2 SASEGT. There are 16 residues in the CDR3. V gave up 0 bases and J gave up 5 bases, with 16 bases separating them. The CDR3 bases are TGTGCCAGCAGTGAAGCGATGGTGGGGGGGCTGGAGACCCAGTACTTC. As protein: CASSEAMVGGLETQYF.

In its sample, this clonotype was seen a few times. The chain recombines TRBV6-1 with TRBJ2-7; the match to TRBD1 covers 11 bases. The CDR3 sequence is 16 residues long. J gave up 3 bases and V 3 bases, and 7 bases lay outside the gene matches. Germline V gene sequence: CDR1 MNHNS, CDR2 SASEGT. As DNA, the CDR3 is TGTGCCAGCAGTGATCCGGGACAGGGGGGAAACTACGAGCAGTACTTC. It codes for CASSDPGQGGNYEQYF.

J is TRBJ1-5 and V is TRBV19; a weak D match, TRBD1 (6 bases). V lost 8 bases and J 4 bases, leaving 12 bases between the germline ends. The CDR3 totals 13 residues. Germline V lookup: CDR1 LNHDA, CDR2 SQIVND (reference sequence). The DNA of the CDR3 is TGTGCCAGTCTGGACAGCTTGAATCAGCCCCAGCATTTT. Protein product: CASLDSLNQPQHF.

The J gene is TRBJ2-1, the V gene TRBV7-6; D might be TRBD1 (6 bases). V dropped 1 base and J dropped 3 bases, with 10 bases sitting between them. Germline values: CDR1 SGHVS, CDR2 FNYEAQ. The CDR3 has 15 amino acids. The CDR3 is CASSLGGQLYNEQFF. The DNA of the CDR3 is TGTGCCAGCAGCTTAGGGGGACAACTCTACAATGAGCAGTTCTTC.

This clonotype was counted at least ten times. The chain links TRBV7-2 to TRBJ2-3; 10 bases are shared with TRBD1. This CDR3 is built from 15 residues. Trimming took 2 bases from V and 6 from J; bases not matched to a gene: 5. Germline V lookup: CDR1 SGHTA, CDR2 FQGNSA. CDR3: CASSLSGTGADTQYF. DNA for the CDR3: TGTGCCAGCAGCTTATCCGGGACAGGGGCGGATACGCAGTATTTT.

This clonotype appeared a single time. The rearrangement uses TRBV27 and TRBJ1-2; 8 bases match TRBD1. This CDR3 is built from 14 residues. Trimming took 5 bases from V and 7 from J; bases not matched to a gene: 9. From germline, CDR1 is MNHEY and CDR2 SMNVEV (reference sequence). CDR3 bases: TGTGCCAGCAGTCCAGACAGGGGAAGGTTTGGCTACACCTTC. As protein: CASSPDRGRFGYTF.

This clonotype has just a few counts. The chain couples TRBV11-2 to TRBJ2-3; D is uncertain. The V gene lost 5 bases and the J gene lost 6 bases, with 9 bases spanning the gap. Germline values: CDR1 SGHAT, CDR2 FQNNGV. This CDR3 spans 12 amino acids. This CDR3 is CASSRLPDTQYF. CDR3 sequence (DNA): TGTGCCAGCAGCCGACTTCCCGATACGCAGTATTTT.

The chain has TRBV27 and TRBJ2-5, with D perhaps TRBD1 (5 bases). The CDR3 consists of 13 residues. V lost 2 bases, J lost 4 bases, and 8 bases lay in between. Germline-derived CDR1 and CDR2 are MNHEY and SMNVEV (reference sequence). The CDR3 sequence is CASSLPRAETQYF. The CDR3 DNA is TGTGCCAGCAGTTTACCCAGGGCAGAGACCCAGTACTTC.

V and J are TRBV15 and TRBJ2-1, with a possible D match to TRBD2 (5 bases). The CDR3 runs to 15 residues. Germline V lookup: CDR1 LNHNV, CDR2 YYDKDF (reference sequence). V was shortened by 0 bases and J by 2 bases, with 8 bases between the two germline ends. CDR3 sequence: CATSRDVRAYNEQFF. For the CDR3, the DNA is TGTGCCACCAGCAGAGACGTGCGGGCCTACAATGAGCAGTTCTTC.

This clonotype was counted between two and nine times. J is TRBJ2-4 and V is TRBV7-8, with D possibly TRBD1 on 6 matching bases. The CDR3 spans 15 residues. Trimming removed 0 bases at V and 2 bases at J, with 8 bases between. Germline V CDR1 and CDR2: SGHVS, FQNEAQ. The CDR3 DNA sequence: TGTGCCAGCAGCTTAGCGCAGGGGTCCAAAAACATTCAGTACTTC. Amino acid sequence: CASSLAQGSKNIQYF.

This clonotype was observed at least ten times. The chain uses TRBV7-2 and TRBJ2-4, with D perhaps being TRBD1 or TRBD2 (5 bases each). Germline values: CDR1 SGHTA, CDR2 FQGNSA. This CDR3 has 17 amino acids. V lost 0 bases to trimming and J lost 2 bases, with 14 bases between them. The CDR3 nucleotides are TGTGCCAGCAGCTTAGCGTTCCGGGGCGCGACCAAAAACATTCAGTACTTC. Amino acid sequence: CASSLAFRGATKNIQYF.